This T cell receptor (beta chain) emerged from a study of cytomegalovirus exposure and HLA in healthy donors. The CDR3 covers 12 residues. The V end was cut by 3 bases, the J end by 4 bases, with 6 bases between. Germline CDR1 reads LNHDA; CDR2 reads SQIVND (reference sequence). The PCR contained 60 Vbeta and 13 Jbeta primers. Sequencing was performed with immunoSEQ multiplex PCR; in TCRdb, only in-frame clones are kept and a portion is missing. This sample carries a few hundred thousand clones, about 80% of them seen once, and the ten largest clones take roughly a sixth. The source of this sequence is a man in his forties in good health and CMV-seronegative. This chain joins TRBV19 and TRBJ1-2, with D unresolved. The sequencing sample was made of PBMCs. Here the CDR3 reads CASSMAGYGYTF. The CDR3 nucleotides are TGTGCCAGTAGTATGGCAGGCTATGGCTACACCTTC.